This T cell receptor beta chain derives from a study of cytomegalovirus exposure and HLA in healthy donors. Primers included in the PCR were 60 Vbeta and 13 Jbeta primers. The method was immunoSEQ multiplex PCR; TCRdb's version includes in-frame clones alone and lacks a portion of them. This table has approximately 200,000 clones, 75% to 80% appearing once. V shed 2 bases and J 7 bases; nucleotides not matched to a gene: 6. There are 14 residues in the CDR3. The germline CDR1 and CDR2 sequences are SGHTA and FQGNSA. Although they were nominally healthy when sampled, donors likely had unrecorded immune exposures.

This rearrangement joins TRBV7-2 to TRBJ1-1; 8 bases are a match to TRBD1. Sequenced input: PBMCs. The receptor comes from a woman in her thirties in good health and CMV-seropositive. The CDR3 loop is CASSLTTGADEAFF. DNA of the CDR3: TGTGCCAGCAGCTTAACGACAGGGGCTGATGAAGCTTTCTTT.